This T cell receptor beta chain was sequenced for a study of vaccination and CD4 T cells after COVID-19. Overall study context: Taking of post-vaccine samples occurred a median around 70 days after dose two (range 14 to 241).

Cultured CD4+ T cells had their DNA profiled by the Oncomine TCR Beta short-read assay. TCRdb passed the PCR reads through MiXCR, listing each CDR3 protein once. The sample includes under 30,000 distinct CDR3 sequences, around 45% of them seen just once. With 5 bases removed from V and 1 base from J, the gap between germline ends came to 17 bases. This CDR3 has 16 residues. Germline-derived CDR1 and CDR2 are SNHLY and FYNNEI. This clonotype was seen once. The antigen is not known. Indicated treatment: roughly 10-day PBMC culture with coronavirus spike peptide pools or control peptides (ViraFEST assay).

The V call is TRBV2, the J call TRBJ1-1; a weak D match, TRBD1 (6 bases). Sequenced: CD4+ T cells from blood, cultured in vitro. The source is a human donor who had recovered from COVID-19. CDR3 DNA: TGTGCCAGCAGTCTCGAGGGACCGGGGGCGAACACTGAAGCTTTCTTT. It yields the protein CASSLEGPGANTEAFF.